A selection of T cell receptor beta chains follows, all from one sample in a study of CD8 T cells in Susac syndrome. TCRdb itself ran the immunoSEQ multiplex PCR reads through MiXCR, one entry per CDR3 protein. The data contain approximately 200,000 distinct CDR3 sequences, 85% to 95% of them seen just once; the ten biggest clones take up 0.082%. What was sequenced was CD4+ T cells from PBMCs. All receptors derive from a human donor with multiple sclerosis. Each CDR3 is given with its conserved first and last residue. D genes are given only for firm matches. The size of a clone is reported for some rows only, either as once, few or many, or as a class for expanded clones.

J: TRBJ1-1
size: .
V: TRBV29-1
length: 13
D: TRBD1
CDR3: CSVEVTGGTEAFF
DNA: TGCAGCGTTGAAGTAACAGGGGGAACTGAAGCTTTCTTT

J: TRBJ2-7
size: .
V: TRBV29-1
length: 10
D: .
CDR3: CSVETGEQYF
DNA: TGCAGCGTCGAGACAGGCGAGCAGTACTTC

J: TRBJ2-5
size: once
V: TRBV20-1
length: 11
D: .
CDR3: CSARDQKTQYF
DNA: TGCAGTGCTAGAGATCAGAAGACCCAGTACTTC

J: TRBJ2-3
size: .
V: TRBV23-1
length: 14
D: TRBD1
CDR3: CASSHLNQGETQYF
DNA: TGCGCCAGCAGTCACCTGAACCAGGGGGAAACGCAGTATTTT

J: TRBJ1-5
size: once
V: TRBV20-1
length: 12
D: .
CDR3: CSAGGPGRPQHF
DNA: TGCAGTGCGGGCGGGCCCGGGAGGCCCCAGCATTTT

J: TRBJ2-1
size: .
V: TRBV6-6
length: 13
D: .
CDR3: CATEGGASNEQFF
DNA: TGTGCCACCGAGGGGGGGGCCTCCAATGAGCAGTTCTTC

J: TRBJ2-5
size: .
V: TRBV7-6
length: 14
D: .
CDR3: CASSFSLEQETQYF
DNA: TGTGCCAGCAGCTTCTCTCTAGAACAAGAGACCCAGTACTTC

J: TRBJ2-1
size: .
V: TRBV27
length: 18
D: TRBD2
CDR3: CASSWRGARGGSYNEQFF
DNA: TGTGCCAGCAGTTGGCGGGGGGCCAGGGGAGGGTCTTACAATGAGCAGTTCTTC

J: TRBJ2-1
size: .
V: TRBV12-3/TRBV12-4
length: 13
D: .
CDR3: CASSFKPDGEQFF
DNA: TGTGCCAGCAGTTTTAAACCCGACGGTGAGCAGTTCTTC

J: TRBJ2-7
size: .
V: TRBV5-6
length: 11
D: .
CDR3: CASSRYGEQYF
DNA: TGTGCCAGCAGCCGATACGGCGAGCAGTACTTC

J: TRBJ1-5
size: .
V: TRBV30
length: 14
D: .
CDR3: CAWSGTASNQPQHF
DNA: TGTGCCTGGAGTGGGACAGCAAGCAATCAGCCCCAGCATTTT

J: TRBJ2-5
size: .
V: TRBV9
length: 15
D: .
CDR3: CASSVTPGWGETQYF
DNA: TGTGCCAGCAGCGTAACTCCGGGTTGGGGAGAGACCCAGTACTTC

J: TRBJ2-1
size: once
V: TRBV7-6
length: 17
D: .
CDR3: CASSSSRVWGSYNEQFF
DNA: TGTGCCAGCAGCTCCTCTCGGGTCTGGGGCTCCTACAATGAGCAGTTCTTC

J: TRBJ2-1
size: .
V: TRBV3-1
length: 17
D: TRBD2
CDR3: CASSQDFGGGAFNEQFF
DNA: TGTGCCAGCAGCCAAGATTTCGGCGGGGGGGCTTTCAATGAGCAGTTCTTC

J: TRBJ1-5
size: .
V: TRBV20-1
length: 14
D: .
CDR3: CSARAGGPNQPQHF
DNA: TGCAGTGCTAGAGCCGGGGGCCCCAATCAGCCCCAGCATTTT

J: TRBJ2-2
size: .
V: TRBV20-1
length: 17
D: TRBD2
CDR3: CSARGSSGGRLTGELFF
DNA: TGCAGTGCTAGAGGTAGTAGCGGGGGCCGATTAACCGGGGAGCTGTTTTTT

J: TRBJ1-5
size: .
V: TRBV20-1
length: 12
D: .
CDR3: CSAGTHNQPQHF
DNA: TGCAGTGCAGGGACCCACAATCAGCCCCAGCATTTT

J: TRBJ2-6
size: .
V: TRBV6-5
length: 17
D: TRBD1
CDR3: CASSYGTGGAGANVLTF
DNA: TGTGCCAGCAGTTACGGGACAGGGGGCGCTGGGGCCAACGTCCTGACTTTC

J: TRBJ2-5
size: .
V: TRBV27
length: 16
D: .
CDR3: CASSTTPDTRTKTQYF
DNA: TGTGCCAGCAGCACCACCCCGGACACCCGAACCAAGACCCAGTACTTC

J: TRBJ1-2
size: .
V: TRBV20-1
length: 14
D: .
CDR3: CSAGDGGYSHGYTF
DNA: TGCAGTGCTGGGGATGGGGGTTACTCCCATGGCTACACCTTC

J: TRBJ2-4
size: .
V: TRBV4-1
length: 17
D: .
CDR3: CASSQVGKPGLENIQYF
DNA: TGCGCCAGCAGCCAAGTCGGAAAGCCGGGTCTTGAAAACATTCAGTACTTC

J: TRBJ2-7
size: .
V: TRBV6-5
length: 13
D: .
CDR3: CASSRIPHHEQYF
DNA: TGTGCCAGCAGTCGAATCCCCCACCACGAGCAGTACTTC

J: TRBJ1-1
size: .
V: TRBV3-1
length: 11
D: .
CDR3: CASSPGGVAFF
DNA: TGTGCCAGCAGCCCTGGAGGGGTAGCTTTCTTT

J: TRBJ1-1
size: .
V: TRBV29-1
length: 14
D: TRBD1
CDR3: CSVVGTAMNTEAFF
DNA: TGCAGCGTTGTGGGGACAGCGATGAACACTGAAGCTTTCTTT

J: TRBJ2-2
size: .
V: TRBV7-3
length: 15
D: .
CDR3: CASSLTAGLGGELFF
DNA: TGTGCCAGCAGCTTAACTGCCGGGTTGGGCGGGGAGCTGTTTTTT

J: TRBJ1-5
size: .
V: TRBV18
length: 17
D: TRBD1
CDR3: CASSPTGNWYSNQPQHF
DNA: TGTGCCAGCTCCCCGACAGGGAACTGGTATAGCAATCAGCCCCAGCATTTT

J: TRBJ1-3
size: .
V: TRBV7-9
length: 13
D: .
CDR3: CANGPSSGNTIYF
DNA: TGTGCCAACGGGCCGAGCTCTGGAAACACCATATATTTT

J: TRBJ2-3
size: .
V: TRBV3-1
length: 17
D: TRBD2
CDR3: CASSKRTSGGPSDTQYF
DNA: TGTGCCAGCAGCAAACGGACTAGCGGGGGGCCCTCAGATACGCAGTATTTT

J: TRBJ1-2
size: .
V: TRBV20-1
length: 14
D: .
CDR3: CSARDRGGMDGYTF
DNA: TGCAGTGCTAGAGATCGGGGGGGAATGGATGGCTACACCTTC

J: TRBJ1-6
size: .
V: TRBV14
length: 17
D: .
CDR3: CASSRAPLPSNNSPLHF
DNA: TGTGCCAGCAGCCGGGCTCCCCTCCCCTCCAATAATTCACCCCTCCACTTT

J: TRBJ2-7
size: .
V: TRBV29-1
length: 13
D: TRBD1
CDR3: CSVSQGVQGEQYF
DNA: TGCAGCGTAAGCCAAGGCGTACAGGGGGAGCAGTACTTC

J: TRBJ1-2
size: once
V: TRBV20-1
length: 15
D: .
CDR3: CSASGSGGSGYGYTF
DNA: TGCAGTGCTAGTGGGTCGGGAGGTTCAGGCTATGGCTACACCTTC

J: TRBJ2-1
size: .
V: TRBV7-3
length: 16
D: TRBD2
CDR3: CASSLTVPSGGAKQFF
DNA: TGTGCCAGCAGCTTAACTGTGCCGAGCGGGGGGGCCAAGCAGTTCTTC

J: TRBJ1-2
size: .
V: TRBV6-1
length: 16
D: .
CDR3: CASSEVGQPRNYGYTF
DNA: TGTGCCAGCAGTGAAGTCGGCCAGCCACGAAACTATGGCTACACCTTC

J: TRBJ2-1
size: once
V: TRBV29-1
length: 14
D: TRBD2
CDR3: CSARTSGGSEEQFF
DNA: TGCAGCGCCAGGACTAGCGGGGGGTCGGAAGAGCAGTTCTTC

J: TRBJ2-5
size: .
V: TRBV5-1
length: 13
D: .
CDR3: CASSLARKETQYF
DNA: TGCGCCAGCAGCTTGGCACGGAAAGAGACCCAGTACTTC

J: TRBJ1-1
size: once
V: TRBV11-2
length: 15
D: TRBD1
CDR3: CASSIRAGGNTEAFF
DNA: TGTGCCAGCAGCATCCGGGCAGGGGGGAACACTGAAGCTTTCTTT

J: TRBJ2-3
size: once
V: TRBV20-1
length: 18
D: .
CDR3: CSARGMAGPGRLTDTQYF
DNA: TGCAGTGCTAGAGGAATGGCGGGCCCCGGACGTCTCACAGATACGCAGTATTTT

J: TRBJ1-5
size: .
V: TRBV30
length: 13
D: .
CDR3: CAWSVGPHQPQHF
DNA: TGTGCCTGGAGTGTGGGGCCTCATCAGCCCCAGCATTTT

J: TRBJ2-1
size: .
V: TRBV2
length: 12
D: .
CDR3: CASPNRGNEQFF
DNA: TGTGCCAGCCCCAATCGGGGCAATGAGCAGTTCTTC

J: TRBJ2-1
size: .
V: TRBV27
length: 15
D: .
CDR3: CASRLLTGFDNEQFF
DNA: TGTGCCAGCAGACTTTTGACAGGCTTCGACAATGAGCAGTTCTTC

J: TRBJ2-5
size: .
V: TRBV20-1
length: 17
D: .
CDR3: CSALIPSGTGNQETQYF
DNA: TGCAGTGCTCTAATCCCATCTGGAACAGGGAACCAAGAGACCCAGTACTTC

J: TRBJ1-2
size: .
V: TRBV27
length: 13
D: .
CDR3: CASSLSGVYGYTF
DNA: TGTGCCAGCAGTTTATCAGGAGTCTATGGCTACACCTTC

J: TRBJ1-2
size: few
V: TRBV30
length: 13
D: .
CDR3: CALPQGSNYGYTF
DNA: TGTGCCTTACCTCAGGGTTCTAACTATGGCTACACCTTC

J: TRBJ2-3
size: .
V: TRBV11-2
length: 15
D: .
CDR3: CASRQAQIGTDTQYF
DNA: TGTGCCAGCAGACAGGCTCAGATCGGCACAGATACGCAGTATTTT

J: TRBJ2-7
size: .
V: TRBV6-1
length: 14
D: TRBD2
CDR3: CASPTSGGPYEQYF
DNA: TGTGCCAGTCCGACTAGCGGGGGTCCCTACGAGCAGTACTTC

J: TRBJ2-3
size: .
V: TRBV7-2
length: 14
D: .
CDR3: CASRWAGATDTQYF
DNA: TGTGCCAGCAGGTGGGCGGGGGCCACAGATACGCAGTATTTT

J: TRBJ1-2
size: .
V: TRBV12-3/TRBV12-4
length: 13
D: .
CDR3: CASSLDNLYGYTF
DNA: TGTGCCAGCAGTTTGGACAACCTCTATGGCTACACCTTC

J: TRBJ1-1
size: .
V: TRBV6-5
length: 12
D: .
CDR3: CASSSGNTEAFF
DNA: TGTGCCAGCAGTTCTGGGAACACTGAAGCTTTCTTT

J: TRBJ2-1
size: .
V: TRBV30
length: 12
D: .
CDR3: CAWGAAYNEQFF
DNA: TGTGCCTGGGGGGCAGCCTACAATGAGCAGTTCTTC

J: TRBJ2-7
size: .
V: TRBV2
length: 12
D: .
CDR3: CASSRESYEQYF
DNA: TGTGCCAGCAGTCGGGAGTCCTACGAGCAGTACTTC

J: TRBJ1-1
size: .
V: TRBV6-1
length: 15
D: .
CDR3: CASRTAGFGYTEAFF
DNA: TGTGCCAGCAGAACCGCGGGGTTCGGGTACACTGAAGCTTTCTTT

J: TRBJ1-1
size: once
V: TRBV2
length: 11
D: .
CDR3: CARLGDTEAFF
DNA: TGTGCCCGACTTGGGGACACTGAAGCTTTCTTT

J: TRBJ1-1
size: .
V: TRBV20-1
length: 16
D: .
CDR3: CSARDTAGIAGTEAFF
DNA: TGCAGTGCTAGAGATACCGCCGGGATTGCGGGGACTGAAGCTTTCTTT

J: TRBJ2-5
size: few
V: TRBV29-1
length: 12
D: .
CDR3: CSVVGVGETQYF
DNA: TGCAGCGTTGTTGGGGTGGGAGAGACCCAGTACTTC

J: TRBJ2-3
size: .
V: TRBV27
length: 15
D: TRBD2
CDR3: CASSLIAGSSDTQYF
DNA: TGTGCCAGCAGTCTAATAGCGGGGAGCTCAGATACGCAGTATTTT

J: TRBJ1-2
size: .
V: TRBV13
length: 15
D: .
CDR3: CASSFPGGGDYGYTF
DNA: TGTGCCAGCAGCTTCCCGGGCGGAGGGGACTATGGCTACACCTTC

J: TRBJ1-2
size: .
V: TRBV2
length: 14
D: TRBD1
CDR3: CASSEALDRGRYTF
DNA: TGTGCCAGCAGTGAAGCGCTGGACAGGGGTCGCTACACCTTC